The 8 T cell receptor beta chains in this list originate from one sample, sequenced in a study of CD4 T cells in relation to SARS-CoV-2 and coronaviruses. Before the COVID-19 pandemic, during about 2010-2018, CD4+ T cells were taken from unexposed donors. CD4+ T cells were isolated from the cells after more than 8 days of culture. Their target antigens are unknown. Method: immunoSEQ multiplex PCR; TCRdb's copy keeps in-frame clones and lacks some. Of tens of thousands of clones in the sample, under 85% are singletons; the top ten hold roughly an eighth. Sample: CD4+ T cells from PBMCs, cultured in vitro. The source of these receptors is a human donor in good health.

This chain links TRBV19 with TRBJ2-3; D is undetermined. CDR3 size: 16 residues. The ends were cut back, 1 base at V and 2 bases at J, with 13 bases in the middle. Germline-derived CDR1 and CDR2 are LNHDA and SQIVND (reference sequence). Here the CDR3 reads CASSIGGGSTTDTQYF. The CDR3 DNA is TGTGCCAGTAGTATAGGAGGTGGCAGTACCACAGATACGCAGTATTTT.

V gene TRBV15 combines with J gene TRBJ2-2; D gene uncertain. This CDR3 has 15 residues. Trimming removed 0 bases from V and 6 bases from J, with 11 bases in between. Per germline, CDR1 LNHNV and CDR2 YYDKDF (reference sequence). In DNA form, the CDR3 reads TGTGCCACCAGCAGAGATACCCCGGCAGCCGGGGAGCTGTTTTTT. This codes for CATSRDTPAAGELFF.

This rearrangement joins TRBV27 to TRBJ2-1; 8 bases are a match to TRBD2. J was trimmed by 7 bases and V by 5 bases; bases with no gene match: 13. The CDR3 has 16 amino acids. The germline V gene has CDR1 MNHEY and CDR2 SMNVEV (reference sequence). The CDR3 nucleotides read TGTGCCAGCAGTCTCCGATGGGCGGGAGGTTGGAATGAGCAGTTCTTC. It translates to CASSLRWAGGWNEQFF.

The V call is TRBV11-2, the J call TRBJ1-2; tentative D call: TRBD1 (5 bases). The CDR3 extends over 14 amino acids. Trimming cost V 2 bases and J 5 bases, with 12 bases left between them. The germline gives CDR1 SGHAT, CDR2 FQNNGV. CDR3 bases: TGTGCCAGCAGCTTAAAGGACGGGGCTTATGGCTACACCTTC. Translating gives CASSLKDGAYGYTF.

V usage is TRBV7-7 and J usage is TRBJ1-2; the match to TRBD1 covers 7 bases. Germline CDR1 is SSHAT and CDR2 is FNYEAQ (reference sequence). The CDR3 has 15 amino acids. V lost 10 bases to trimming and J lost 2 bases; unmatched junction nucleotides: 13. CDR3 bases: TGTGCCACCCAGGGGGAGGGACAGATGAACTATGGCTACACCTTC. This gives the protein CATQGEGQMNYGYTF.

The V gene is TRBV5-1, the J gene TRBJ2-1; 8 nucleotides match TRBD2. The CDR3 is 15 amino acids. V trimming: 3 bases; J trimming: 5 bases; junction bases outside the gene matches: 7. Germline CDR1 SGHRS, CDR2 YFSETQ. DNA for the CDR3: TGCGCCAGCAGCTGGATAGCGGGACACAACAATGAGCAGTTCTTC. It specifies CASSWIAGHNNEQFF.

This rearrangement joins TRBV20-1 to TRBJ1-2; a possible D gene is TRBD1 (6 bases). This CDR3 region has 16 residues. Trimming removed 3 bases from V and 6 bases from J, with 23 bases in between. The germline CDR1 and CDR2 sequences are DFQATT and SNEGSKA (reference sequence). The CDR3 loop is CSASKQGFVETNGYTF. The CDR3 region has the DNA TGCAGTGCTAGTAAACAGGGCTTTGTCGAAACGAATGGCTACACCTTC.

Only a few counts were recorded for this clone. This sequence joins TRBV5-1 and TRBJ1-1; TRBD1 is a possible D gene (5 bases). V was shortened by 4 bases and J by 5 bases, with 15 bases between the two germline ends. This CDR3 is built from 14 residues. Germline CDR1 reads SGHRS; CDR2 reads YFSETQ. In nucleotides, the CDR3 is TGCGCCAGCAGCCCGGGGACGGGAGGGACTGAAGCTTTCTTT. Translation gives CASSPGTGGTEAFF.